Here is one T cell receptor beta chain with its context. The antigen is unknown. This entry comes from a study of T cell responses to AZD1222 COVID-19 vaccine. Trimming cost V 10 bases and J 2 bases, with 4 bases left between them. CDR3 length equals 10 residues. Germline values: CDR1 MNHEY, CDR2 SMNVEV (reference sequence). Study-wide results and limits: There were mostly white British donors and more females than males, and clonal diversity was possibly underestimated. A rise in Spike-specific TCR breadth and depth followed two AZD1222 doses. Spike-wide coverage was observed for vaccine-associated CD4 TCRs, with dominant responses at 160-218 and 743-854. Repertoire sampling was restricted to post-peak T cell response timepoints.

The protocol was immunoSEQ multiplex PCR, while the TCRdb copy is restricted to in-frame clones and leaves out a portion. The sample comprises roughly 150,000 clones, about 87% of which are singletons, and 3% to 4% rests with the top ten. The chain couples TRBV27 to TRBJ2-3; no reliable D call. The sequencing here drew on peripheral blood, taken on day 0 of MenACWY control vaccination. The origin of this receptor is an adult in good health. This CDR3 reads CAKSTDTQYF. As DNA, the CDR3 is TGTGCCAAGTCCACAGATACGCAGTATTTT.